The 30 T cell receptor beta chains presented below share a single source sample, sequenced in a study of OX40 agonist ivuxolimab in advanced cancers. Clones were sequenced by immunoSEQ multiplex PCR, and TCRdb holds only the in-frame ones, with some missing. The profile shows fewer than 65,000 clones, around 89% of them singletons. The material was CD4+ or CD8+ T cells sorted from blood, obtained in a trial of the OX40 agonist ivuxolimab. Receptors originate from an adult with an advanced solid tumor such as melanoma, head and neck, liver or kidney cancer.

The chain joins TRBV18 to TRBJ1-5; D might be TRBD1 (5 bases). The germline gives CDR1 KGHSH, CDR2 LQKENI. V lost 8 bases and J 6 bases, leaving 17 bases between the germline ends. The CDR3 sequence is 14 residues long. In DNA form, the CDR3 reads TGTGCCAGCGCGCTAGGGGCTACGGGTCAGCCCCAGCATTTT. Its protein product is CASALGATGQPQHF. Drawing the rest from reference TRBV18 and TRBJ1-5, the complete variable domain is NAGVMQNPRHLVRRRGQEARLRCSPMKGHSHVYWYRQLPEEGLKFMVYLQKENIIDESGMPKERFSAEFPKEGPSILRIQQVVRGDSAAYFCASALGATGQPQHFGDGTRLSIL.

The chain uses TRBV25-1 and TRBJ2-4; tentatively, D is TRBD2 (5 bases). The CDR3 loop spans 13 amino acids. Trimming stripped 8 bases from V and 3 bases from J, with 11 bases between. CDR1 MGHDK and CDR2 SYGVNS come from the germline V gene. Written as DNA, the CDR3 is TGTGCCAGCTCTAGCTTCGGCAAAAACATTCAGTACTTC. This gives the protein CASSSFGKNIQYF.

The chain links TRBV29-1 to TRBJ2-2; perhaps TRBD1 as D (5 bases). This CDR3 is built from 15 residues. With 1 base removed from V and 3 bases from J, the gap between germline ends came to 12 bases. Germline V CDR1 and CDR2: SQVTM, ANQGSEA. The CDR3 sequence is CSVEVRGSDTGELFF. CDR3 bases: TGCAGCGTTGAAGTTAGGGGTAGTGACACCGGGGAGCTGTTTTTT.

V is TRBV2 and J is TRBJ2-2; D not resolved. Trimming shortened V by 4 bases and J by 0 bases, and 9 bases separated the two germline ends. Germline V gene data show CDR1 as SNHLY and CDR2 as FYNNEI. The CDR3 is 15 amino acids. The CDR3 is CASSVDSTNTGELFF. For the CDR3, the DNA is TGTGCCAGCAGTGTCGACTCCACGAACACCGGGGAGCTGTTTTTT. The full variable domain, completed using reference TRBV2 and TRBJ2-2, is EPEVTQTPSHQVTQMGQEVILRCVPISNHLYFYWYRQILGQKVEFLVSFYNNEISEKSEIFDDQFSVERPDGSNFTLKIRSTKLEDSAMYFCASSVDSTNTGELFFGEGSRLTVL.

V usage is TRBV5-4 and J usage is TRBJ2-4; D is unresolved. Germline assignment: CDR1 SGHNT and CDR2 YYREEE (reference sequence). The CDR3 spans 15 residues. The ends were cut back, 2 bases at V and 5 bases at J, with 14 bases in the middle. Here the CDR3 reads CASSLFLGPENIQYF. Written as DNA, the CDR3 is TGTGCCAGCAGCTTATTCTTAGGCCCTGAAAACATTCAGTACTTC.

A few counts support this clone. The genes are TRBV7-9 and TRBJ2-7; D unclear. Germline V CDR1 and CDR2: SEHNR, FQNEAQ (reference sequence). CDR3 length equals 14 residues. V lost 0 bases, J lost 5 bases, and 11 bases lay in between. As DNA, the CDR3 is TGTGCCAGCAGCTTAGCCCTGCTCAGCGACGAGCAGTACTTC. It encodes CASSLALLSDEQYF.

The CDR3, as DNA: TGTGCCAGCTTTTTTCCCGGGACTTTTGAAGCTTTCTTT. Translating gives CASFFPGTFEAFF. The chain carries TRBV6-5 and TRBJ1-1; the D gene is possibly TRBD1 (5 bases). The ends were cut back, 8 bases at V and 7 bases at J, with 17 bases in the middle. In germline, CDR1 is MNHEY, CDR2 SVGAGI. The CDR3 sequence is 13 residues long.

The chain recombines TRBV25-1 with TRBJ1-2; TRBD1 agrees at 9 bases. J gave up 4 bases and V 6 bases, and 0 bases lay outside the gene matches. This CDR3 region has 12 residues. Looked up from germline, CDR1 is MGHDK and CDR2 is SYGVNS. The chain's CDR3 is CASRDRGYGYTF. Written as DNA, the CDR3 is TGTGCCAGCAGGGACAGGGGCTATGGCTACACCTTC.

This clone has only one observation. The rearrangement uses TRBV9 and TRBJ2-2; either TRBD1 or TRBD2 may supply D (6 bases each). The CDR3 covers 16 residues. Trimming removed 3 bases at V and 4 bases at J, with 16 bases between. Per the germline V gene, CDR1 is SGDLS and CDR2 is YYNGEE. The DNA of the CDR3 is TGTGCCAGCAGCGCAAGGGGGGACTTGGGCACCGGGGAGCTGTTTTTT. Protein: CASSARGDLGTGELFF.

This clone was observed a handful of times. V and J are TRBV5-1 and TRBJ2-7; D not resolved. Germline CDR1 reads SGHRS; CDR2 reads YFSETQ. The CDR3 has 12 residues. V was cut by 3 bases and J by 2 bases, with 6 bases left in between. DNA of the CDR3: TGCGCCAGCAGCTGGCGGCCCTACGAGCAGTACTTC. Its translation is CASSWRPYEQYF. Full variable domain (outside the CDR3, taken from reference TRBV5-1 and TRBJ2-7): KAGVTQTPRYLIKTRGQQVTLSCSPISGHRSVSWYQQTPGQGLQFLFEYFSETQRNKGNFPGRFSGRQFSNSRSEMNVSTLELGDSALYLCASSWRPYEQYFGPGTRLTVT.

V is TRBV7-9 and J is TRBJ2-7, with TRBD1 as a possible D gene (6 bases). Germline V gives CDR1 SEHNR, CDR2 FQNEAQ (reference sequence). There are 12 residues in the CDR3. The ends were cut back, 5 bases at V and 7 bases at J, with 12 bases in the middle. This chain's CDR3 is CASSLSDREQYF. In DNA form, the CDR3 reads TGTGCCAGCAGCCTTAGTGACAGGGAGCAGTACTTC. The full variable domain, rest sourced from reference TRBV7-9 and TRBJ2-7, is DTGVSQNPRHKITKRGQNVTFRCDPISEHNRLYWYRQTLGQGPEFLTYFQNEAQLEKSRLLSDRFSAERPKGSFSTLEIQRTEQGDSAMYLCASSLSDREQYFGPGTRLTVT.

The CDR3 nucleotides read TGTGCCAGCAGTGACCCGGCCCTATCGGATACGCAGTATTTT. It translates to CASSDPALSDTQYF. The gene calls are TRBV6-4 and TRBJ2-3; D is unresolved. The CDR3 sequence is 14 residues long. The ends were cut back, 2 bases at V and 6 bases at J, with 12 bases in the middle. The germline CDR1 and CDR2 sequences are MRHNA and SNTAGT.

This clone was observed once. V is TRBV5-6 and J is TRBJ2-1, with a weak D call TRBD2 (5 bases). CDR1 is SGHDT, CDR2 YYEEEE, per germline. V was cut by 3 bases and J by 10 bases, with 8 bases left in between. The CDR3 totals 11 residues. The CDR3 nucleotides read TGTGCCAGCAGCTACCAGCGGGAGCAGTTCTTC. Protein sequence: CASSYQREQFF. Full variable domain (missing parts from reference TRBV5-6 and TRBJ2-1): DAGVTQSPTHLIKTRGQQVTLRCSPKSGHDTVSWYQQALGQGPQFIFQYYEEEERQRGNFPDRFSGHQFPNYSSELNVNALLLGDSALYLCASSYQREQFFGPGTRLTVL.

The table lists this clone with a count of one. This rearrangement joins TRBV20-1 to TRBJ2-7; no firm D call. CDR3 length: 11 residues. In germline, CDR1 is DFQATT, CDR2 SNEGSKA (reference sequence). Trimming removed 1 base from V and 2 bases from J, with 3 bases in between. CDR3 protein: CSARGAYEQYF. The CDR3 DNA reads TGCAGTGCTAGAGGAGCCTACGAGCAGTACTTC.

The chain recombines TRBV9 with TRBJ2-2, with D perhaps assigned TRBD1 or TRBD2 (5 bases each). The CDR3 consists of 14 residues. CDR1 and CDR2 (germline): SGDLS, YYNGEE. With 0 bases removed from V and 6 bases from J, the gap between germline ends came to 9 bases. CDR3 amino acids: CASSVVGEAGELFF. The CDR3 bases are TGTGCCAGCAGCGTAGTGGGGGAAGCCGGGGAGCTGTTTTTT.

The CDR3 sequence: CASSLGGSGSSYEQYF. CDR3 sequence (DNA): TGTGCCAGCAGCTTGGGAGGGAGTGGGAGCTCCTACGAGCAGTACTTC. The chain recombines TRBV5-6 with TRBJ2-7, with a weak D call TRBD2 (5 bases). Trimming took off 0 bases at V and 0 bases at J, with 13 bases between the two ends. This CDR3 spans 16 amino acids. The germline V gene has CDR1 SGHDT and CDR2 YYEEEE.

This clone was detected only once. The rearrangement joins TRBV28 to TRBJ1-5; D remains ambiguous. This CDR3 region has 15 residues. The germline V and J ends were trimmed by 2 bases and 6 bases, with 14 bases remaining between them. Germline CDR1 is MDHEN and CDR2 is SYDVKM. The CDR3 DNA sequence: TGTGCCAGCAGTTTACCGGCCCCCGGAGGTCAGCCCCAGCATTTT. Protein product: CASSLPAPGGQPQHF.

In this sample, this clone turned up a few times. The genes are TRBV7-9 and TRBJ1-1, with 7 bases matching TRBD1. The CDR3 covers 19 residues. J lost 0 bases, V lost 5 bases, and 18 bases had no gene match. CDR1 and CDR2 (germline): SEHNR, FQNEAQ (reference sequence). The CDR3 here is CASSPLGYRGIVMNTEAFF. The CDR3 DNA is TGTGCCAGCAGCCCCCTGGGGTACAGGGGTATAGTCATGAACACTGAAGCTTTCTTT. Variable domain in full (rest from reference TRBV7-9 and TRBJ1-1): DTGVSQNPRHKITKRGQNVTFRCDPISEHNRLYWYRQTLGQGPEFLTYFQNEAQLEKSRLLSDRFSAERPKGSFSTLEIQRTEQGDSAMYLCASSPLGYRGIVMNTEAFFGQGTRLTVV.

This chain connects TRBV6-1 to TRBJ1-2, with a weak D call TRBD1 (6 bases). V was shortened by 6 bases and J by 3 bases, with 11 bases between the two germline ends. The CDR3 contains 13 residues. Germline CDR1 reads MNHNS; CDR2 reads SASEGT. This chain's CDR3 is CASRTGSDYGYTF. CDR3 nucleotides: TGTGCCAGCAGGACAGGATCGGACTATGGCTACACCTTC.

This chain connects TRBV5-1 to TRBJ2-7; the D is unclear. The germline gives CDR1 SGHRS, CDR2 YFSETQ. This CDR3 has 13 residues. Trimming removed 0 bases from V and 3 bases from J, with 7 bases in between. The CDR3 region is CASSLATSYEQYF. CDR3 nucleotides: TGCGCCAGCAGCTTGGCCACAAGCTACGAGCAGTACTTC.

V gene TRBV10-3 combines with J gene TRBJ1-4, with D unclear. This CDR3 comprises 14 residues. CDR1 and CDR2 (germline): ENHRY, SYGVKD. Trimming pared 0 bases from V and 11 bases from J, leaving 13 bases between. The CDR3 reads CAISESNVGSKLFF. The CDR3 DNA reads as TGTGCCATCAGTGAGTCGAACGTTGGGTCCAAACTGTTTTTT.

This chain joins TRBV7-9 and TRBJ1-2, with 10 bases lining up with TRBD1. The CDR3 consists of 14 residues. CDR1 is SEHNR and CDR2 is FQNEAQ in the germline V gene (reference sequence). Trimming took 4 bases from V and 6 from J; bases not matched to a gene: 5. The DNA for the CDR3 is TGTGCCAGCAGCTCCCGACAGGGGGCGCATGGCTACACCTTC. Protein: CASSSRQGAHGYTF.

The rearrangement links TRBV5-4 to TRBJ2-5; 7 bases are shared with TRBD1. Germline CDR1 reads SGHNT; CDR2 reads YYREEE (reference sequence). Germline trimming cut 4 bases from V and 5 bases from J; bases unmatched to any gene: 8. The CDR3 extends over 14 amino acids. The CDR3: CASSPPGQRETQYF. The CDR3 DNA reads as TGTGCCAGCAGCCCCCCGGGACAGCGCGAGACCCAGTACTTC.

The chain combines TRBV30 with TRBJ1-3; possible D gene TRBD1, 6 bases. The CDR3 covers 15 residues. V dropped 2 bases and J dropped 0 bases, with 11 bases sitting between them. CDR1 and CDR2 from the germline V gene are GTSNPN and SVGIG (reference sequence). As DNA, the CDR3 is TGTGCCTGGAGTCGGGGACACCTCTCTGGAAACACCATATATTTT. This sequence encodes CAWSRGHLSGNTIYF. Drawing the rest from reference TRBV30 and TRBJ1-3, the complete variable domain is SQTIHQWPATLVQPVGSPLSLECTVEGTSNPNLYWYRQAAGRGLQLLFYSVGIGQISSEVPQNLSASRPQDRQFILSSKKLLLSDSGFYLCAWSRGHLSGNTIYFGEGSWLTVV.

Only a few counts were recorded for this clone. The chain combines TRBV5-1 with TRBJ2-1; a possible D gene is TRBD1 (6 bases). The CDR3 has 17 residues. Trimming removed 4 bases from V and 2 bases from J, with 19 bases in between. Germline lookup yields CDR1 SGHRS and CDR2 YFSETQ. DNA of the CDR3: TGCGCCAGCAGCCTAAGGAGTGGGGGCTCAACCTACAATGAGCAGTTCTTC. As protein: CASSLRSGGSTYNEQFF.

This clone occurred a few times. The V and J genes are TRBV7-3 and TRBJ1-1; TRBD1 is a possible D gene (6 bases). Trimming removed 5 bases from V and 1 base from J, with 8 bases in between. Germline-derived CDR1 and CDR2 are SGHTA and FQGTGA. The CDR3 has 13 amino acids. The CDR3 coding sequence is TGTGCCAGCAGCCAGGGGTCGAACACTGAAGCTTTCTTT. It yields the protein CASSQGSNTEAFF. Combining the CDR3 with reference TRBV7-3 and TRBJ1-1 gives the whole variable domain GAGVSQTPSNKVTEKGKYVELRCDPISGHTALYWYRQSLGQGPEFLIYFQGTGAADDSGLPNDRFFAVRPEGSVSTLKIQRTERGDSAVYLCASSQGSNTEAFFGQGTRLTVV.

V gene TRBV19 combines with J gene TRBJ2-7; 11 bases agree with TRBD2. V trimming: 2 bases; J trimming: 4 bases; junction bases outside the gene matches: 4. The CDR3 runs 15 residues. CDR1 LNHDA and CDR2 SQIVND come from the germline V gene (reference sequence). CDR3 region: CASSISTSGTYEQYF. CDR3 DNA: TGTGCCAGTAGTATATCGACTAGCGGGACATACGAGCAGTACTTC. Variable domain in full (rest from reference TRBV19 and TRBJ2-7): DGGITQSPKYLFRKEGQNVTLSCEQNLNHDAMYWYRQDPGQGLRLIYYSQIVNDFQKGDIAEGYSVSREKKESFPLTVTSAQKNPTAFYLCASSISTSGTYEQYFGPGTRLTVT.

The chain employs TRBV6-1 and TRBJ1-1; the D gene is possibly TRBD1 (6 bases). The germline V and J ends were trimmed by 7 bases and 6 bases, with 21 bases remaining between them. The CDR3 has 15 amino acids. Looked up from germline, CDR1 is MNHNS and CDR2 is SASEGT. The CDR3 loop reads CASTQEYRVLPEAFF. The CDR3 coding sequence is TGTGCCAGCACTCAAGAGTACAGGGTTCTCCCTGAAGCTTTCTTT.

The table lists this clone with a few counts. The chain recombines TRBV6-5 with TRBJ2-3; 8 positions agree with TRBD1. J lost 6 bases, V lost 6 bases, and 11 bases had no gene match. The CDR3 has 15 residues. Germline V gene data show CDR1 as MNHEY and CDR2 as SVGAGI. DNA for the CDR3: TGTGCCAGCAGCCCAGGGTCCAGGGGGCTGGATACGCAGTATTTT. It codes for CASSPGSRGLDTQYF.

The gene calls are TRBV6-6 and TRBJ1-5, with 8 bases aligning to TRBD1. V trimming: 5 bases; J trimming: 4 bases; junction bases outside the gene matches: 10. CDR3 size: 16 residues. Germline-derived CDR1 and CDR2 are MNHNY and SVGAGI (reference sequence). The CDR3 nucleotides read TGTGCCAGCAGTCCGGACGACAGGGGAGGGAATCAGCCCCAGCATTTT. Translated, it gives CASSPDDRGGNQPQHF.